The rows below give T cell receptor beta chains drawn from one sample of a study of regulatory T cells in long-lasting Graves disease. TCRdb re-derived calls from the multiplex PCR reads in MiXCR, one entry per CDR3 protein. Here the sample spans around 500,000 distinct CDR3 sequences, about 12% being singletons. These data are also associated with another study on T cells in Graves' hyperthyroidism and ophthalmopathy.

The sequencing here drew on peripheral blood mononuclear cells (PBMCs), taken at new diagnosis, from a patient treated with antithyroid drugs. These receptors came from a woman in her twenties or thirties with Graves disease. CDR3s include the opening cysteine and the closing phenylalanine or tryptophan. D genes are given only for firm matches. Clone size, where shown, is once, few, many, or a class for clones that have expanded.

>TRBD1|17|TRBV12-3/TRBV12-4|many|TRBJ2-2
TGTGCCAGCAGTTTATGGACAGGACAAGCGAACACCGGGGAGCTGTTTTTT
CASSLWTGQANTGELFF
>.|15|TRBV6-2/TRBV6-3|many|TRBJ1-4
TGTGCCAGCAGTTACTCTTCACTCCAGGGGGAAAAACTGTTTTTT
CASSYSSLQGEKLFF
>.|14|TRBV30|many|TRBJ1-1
TGTGCCTGGAGGTGGGACCATTCTTACACTGAAGCTTTCTTT
CAWRWDHSYTEAFF
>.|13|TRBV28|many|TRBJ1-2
TGTGCCAGCAGTTTCGGGGGCCTCTATGGCTACACCTTC
CASSFGGLYGYTF
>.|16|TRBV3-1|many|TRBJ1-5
TGTGCCAGCAGCCAAGAACCAGGGGTAATTGGTCAGCCCCAGCATTTT
CASSQEPGVIGQPQHF
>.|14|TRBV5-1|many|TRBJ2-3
TGCGCCAGCAGCCCCCAGGGCAGTTCAGATACGCAGTATTTT
CASSPQGSSDTQYF
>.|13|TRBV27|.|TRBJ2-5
TGTGCCAGCAGTTTCGGGCAGGGAGAGACCCAGTACTTC
CASSFGQGETQYF
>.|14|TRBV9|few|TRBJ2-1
TGTGCCAGCAGCGTAGATCAGGGGTCCAATGAGCAGTTCTTC
CASSVDQGSNEQFF
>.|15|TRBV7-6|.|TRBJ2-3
TGTGCCAGCAGCTTAGGGGGCCCTAGCACAGATACGCAGTATTTT
CASSLGGPSTDTQYF
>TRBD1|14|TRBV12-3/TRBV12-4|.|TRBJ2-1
TGTGCCAGCAGCATGACAGGGCTTTACAATGAGCAGTTCTTC
CASSMTGLYNEQFF
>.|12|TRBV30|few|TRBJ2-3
TGTGCCTGGATAGACATTTCCGATACGCAGTATTTT
CAWIDISDTQYF
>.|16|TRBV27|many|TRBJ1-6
TGTGCCAGCAGTTTACCGGGGCGCAGTAATAATTCACCCCTCCACTTT
CASSLPGRSNNSPLHF
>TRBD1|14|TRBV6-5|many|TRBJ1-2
TGTGCCAGCAGTTCTCGGACAGGGATGTATGGCTACACCTTC
CASSSRTGMYGYTF
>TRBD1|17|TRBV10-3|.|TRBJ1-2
TGTGCCATCAGTGAGTCCGCGACAGGGGCTTCAATCTATGGCTACACCTTC
CAISESATGASIYGYTF
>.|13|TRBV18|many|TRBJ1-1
TGTGCCAGCTCGGTTACGATGAACACTGAAGCTTTCTTT
CASSVTMNTEAFF
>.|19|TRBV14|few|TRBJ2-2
TGTGCCAGCAGCCCCTTGGGAGGTTTCGGTGAGGTAAACACCGGGGAGCTGTTTTTT
CASSPLGGFGEVNTGELFF
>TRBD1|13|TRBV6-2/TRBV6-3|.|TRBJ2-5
TGTGCCAGGGACGGGACAGGGAGTAAGACCCAGTACTTC
CARDGTGSKTQYF
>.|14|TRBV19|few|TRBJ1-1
TGTGCCAGTAGTAACCCAGGGATGAACACTGAAGCTTTCTTT
CASSNPGMNTEAFF
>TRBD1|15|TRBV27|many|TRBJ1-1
TGTGCCAGCAGTTCGGCCGGGACAGGGAACACTGAAGCTTTCTTT
CASSSAGTGNTEAFF
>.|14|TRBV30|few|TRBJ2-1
TGTGCCTGGAGATCACAGACAGTCTACAATGAGCAGTTCTTC
CAWRSQTVYNEQFF
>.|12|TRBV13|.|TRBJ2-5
TGTGCCAGCAGCTTATTCATGGAGACCCAGTACTTC
CASSLFMETQYF
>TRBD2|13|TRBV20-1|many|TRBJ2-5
TGCAGTGCTTGGGGACTACAACAAGAGACCCAGTACTTC
CSAWGLQQETQYF
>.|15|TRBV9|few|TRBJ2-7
TGTGCCAGCAGCGCGACGGGGACTTCCTCATACGAGCAGTACTTC
CASSATGTSSYEQYF
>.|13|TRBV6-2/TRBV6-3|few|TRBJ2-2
TGTGCCAGCGCAGGGTGGATCACCGGGGAGCTGTTTTTT
CASAGWITGELFF
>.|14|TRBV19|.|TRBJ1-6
TGTGCCAGTAGAAGCGGACATCCGAATTCACCCCTCCACTTT
CASRSGHPNSPLHF
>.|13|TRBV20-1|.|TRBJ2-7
TGCAGTGCTAGACTCGGGAGTACGTACGAGCAGTACTTC
CSARLGSTYEQYF
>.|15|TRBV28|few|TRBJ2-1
TGTGCCAGCAGAAGTTACCCAAGCTCCTACAATGAGCAGTTCTTC
CASRSYPSSYNEQFF
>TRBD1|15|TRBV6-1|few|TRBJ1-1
TGTGCCACTACCGGGACAGGTCGATCTGACACTGAAGCTTTCTTT
CATTGTGRSDTEAFF
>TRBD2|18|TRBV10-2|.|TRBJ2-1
TGCGCCAGCAGTGACACACTAATAGCGGGAGGGGCTACAAATGAGCAGTTCTTC
CASSDTLIAGGATNEQFF
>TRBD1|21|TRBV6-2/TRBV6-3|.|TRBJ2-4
TGTGCCAGCAGTTACACGACCGGGACAGGGGGGACCCCGCAAGCCAAAAACATTCAGTACTTC
CASSYTTGTGGTPQAKNIQYF
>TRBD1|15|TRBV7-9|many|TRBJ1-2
TGTGCCAGCAGCTCCGCGACAGGGGGCTCGTATGGCTACACCTTC
CASSSATGGSYGYTF
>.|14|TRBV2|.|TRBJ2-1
TGTGCCATCGCAATATCTGACATGCCCTATGAGCAGTTCTTC
CAIAISDMPYEQFF
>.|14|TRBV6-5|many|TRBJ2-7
TGTGCCAGCAGTTACCGGGCAGCTCCCTACGAGCAGTACTTC
CASSYRAAPYEQYF
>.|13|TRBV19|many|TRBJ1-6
TGTGCCAGTACTGACAGGCCCTATTCACCCCTCCACTTT
CASTDRPYSPLHF
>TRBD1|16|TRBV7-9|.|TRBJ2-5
TGTGCCAGCAGCCCATGGCCGGGACAGGGTCGGGAGACCCAGTACTTC
CASSPWPGQGRETQYF
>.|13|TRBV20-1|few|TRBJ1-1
TGCAGTGCGGTCCCGAGTTTAAACACTGAAGCTTTCTTT
CSAVPSLNTEAFF
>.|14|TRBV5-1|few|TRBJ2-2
TGCGCCAGCAGCTTGGAACTTAACACCGGGGAGCTGTTTTTT
CASSLELNTGELFF
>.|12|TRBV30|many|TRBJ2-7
TGTGCCTGGAGTATGGGTCCCCACGAGCAGTACTTC
CAWSMGPHEQYF
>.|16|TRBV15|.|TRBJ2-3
TGTGCCACCAGCAGAGATTCGCTAGCGCACACAGATACGCAGTATTTT
CATSRDSLAHTDTQYF
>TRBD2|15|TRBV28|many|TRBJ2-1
TGTGCCAGCAGTTTAGGGTTTAGCGGGAGCCTTGAGCAGTTCTTC
CASSLGFSGSLEQFF
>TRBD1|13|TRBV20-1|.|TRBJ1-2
TGCAGCCTAGTCAGGGGGGATCCCTATGGCTACACCTTC
CSLVRGDPYGYTF
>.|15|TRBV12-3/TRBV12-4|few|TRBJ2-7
TGTGCCAGCAGTTCCCCGGACACATGGGGCTACGAGCAGTACTTC
CASSSPDTWGYEQYF
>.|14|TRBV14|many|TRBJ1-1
TGTGCCAGCAGCCAACAGAATACAGGGACTGAAGCTTTCTTT
CASSQQNTGTEAFF
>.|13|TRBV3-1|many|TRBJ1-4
TGTGCCAGCAGCCCAGGGGACCGCGGAAAACTGTTTTTT
CASSPGDRGKLFF
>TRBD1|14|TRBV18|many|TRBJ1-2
TGTGCCAGCTCACCGACGGGACAGGGGATCGGCTACACCTTC
CASSPTGQGIGYTF
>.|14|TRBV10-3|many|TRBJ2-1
TGTGCCATCAGTGAGTCGGGGTCCACCTCAGTTCCGTTCTTC
CAISESGSTSVPFF
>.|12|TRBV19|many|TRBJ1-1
TGTGCCAGTAGTCGGGGAGCCACTGAAGCTTTCTTT
CASSRGATEAFF
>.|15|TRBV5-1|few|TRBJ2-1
TGCGCCAGCAGCTTGGGACTAATCCATGGCTATGAGCAGTTCTTC
CASSLGLIHGYEQFF
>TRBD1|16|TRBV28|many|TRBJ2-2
TGTGCCAGCACCCTCCGGGACAGGGTGGGCACCGGGGAGCTGTTTTTT
CASTLRDRVGTGELFF